These T cell receptor beta chains were read from a single sample in a study of T cell repertoires in cytomegalovirus infection. TCRdb reprocessed the reads with MiXCR, giving one entry per CDR3 protein. The data hold 100,000 to 150,000 distinct CDR3 sequences, with 8% to 9% observed a single time. Sequencing was performed on PBMCs. The receptors originated from a human donor in good health (CMV status not recorded). Some clones in this sample may be carry-over from other donors' samples. The CDR3 runs from the conserved cysteine through the conserved F or W. Clone size appears in some rows only: once, few, many, or a class for an expanded clone.

v_gene: TRBV28; abundance: few; j_gene: TRBJ2-5; CDR3aa: CASSDWEETQYF
v_gene: TRBV9; abundance: many; j_gene: TRBJ2-7; CDR3aa: CASSVDLSSYEQYF
v_gene: TRBV29-1; abundance: -; j_gene: TRBJ1-1; CDR3aa: CSVDWGGTEAFF
v_gene: TRBV12-3/TRBV12-4; abundance: many; j_gene: TRBJ2-5; CDR3aa: CASSPRTSGGPETQYF
v_gene: TRBV29-1; abundance: many; j_gene: TRBJ1-2; CDR3aa: CSVDRGRSDGYTF
v_gene: TRBV19; abundance: many; j_gene: TRBJ2-1; CDR3aa: CASSDAGPWDEQFF
v_gene: TRBV12-3/TRBV12-4; abundance: many; j_gene: TRBJ1-1; CDR3aa: CASSLYRLVGGDTEAFF
v_gene: TRBV12-3/TRBV12-4; abundance: many; j_gene: TRBJ2-1; CDR3aa: CASSPTYNEQFF
v_gene: TRBV7-9; abundance: few; j_gene: TRBJ1-2; CDR3aa: CASSFTGTPEGF
v_gene: TRBV18; abundance: many; j_gene: TRBJ2-7; CDR3aa: CASSPQKGSSYEQYF
v_gene: TRBV20-1; abundance: many; j_gene: TRBJ1-6; CDR3aa: CSVGQGESPLHF
v_gene: TRBV30; abundance: many; j_gene: TRBJ2-2; CDR3aa: CAWNRGLGDTGELFF
v_gene: TRBV5-4; abundance: many; j_gene: TRBJ2-5; CDR3aa: CASSSTGLETQYF
v_gene: TRBV28; abundance: many; j_gene: TRBJ2-5; CDR3aa: CASSRDGTKETQYF
v_gene: TRBV20-1; abundance: -; j_gene: TRBJ2-1; CDR3aa: CSLVDLSGGGNEQFF
v_gene: TRBV28; abundance: -; j_gene: TRBJ1-5; CDR3aa: CASTLGGQPQHF
v_gene: TRBV7-2; abundance: many; j_gene: TRBJ1-2; CDR3aa: CASSLDRGQSYGYTF
v_gene: TRBV4-2; abundance: many; j_gene: TRBJ1-6; CDR3aa: CASSQDTDRLNSPLHF
v_gene: TRBV9; abundance: few; j_gene: TRBJ1-6; CDR3aa: CASSTTWDMINSPLHF
v_gene: TRBV6-6; abundance: many; j_gene: TRBJ2-3; CDR3aa: CASSAVTGTDTQYF
v_gene: TRBV4-2; abundance: many; j_gene: TRBJ2-3; CDR3aa: CASSQEGGRSDTQYF
v_gene: TRBV4-1; abundance: many; j_gene: TRBJ1-5; CDR3aa: CASSFRPGQGNFNQPQHF
v_gene: TRBV4-1; abundance: -; j_gene: TRBJ2-5; CDR3aa: CASSPGPSRETQYF
v_gene: TRBV5-6; abundance: -; j_gene: TRBJ2-3; CDR3aa: CASRGTSGVRDTQYF
v_gene: TRBV12-3/TRBV12-4; abundance: many; j_gene: TRBJ1-3; CDR3aa: CASSLRDRISGNTIYF
v_gene: TRBV2; abundance: many; j_gene: TRBJ2-1; CDR3aa: CASSPGQGDNEQFF
v_gene: TRBV19; abundance: many; j_gene: TRBJ1-2; CDR3aa: CASSIGQDVGYTF
v_gene: TRBV15; abundance: -; j_gene: TRBJ2-7; CDR3aa: CATSPRASGLSYEQYF
v_gene: TRBV12-3/TRBV12-4; abundance: few; j_gene: TRBJ2-2; CDR3aa: CASSSKGGELFF
v_gene: TRBV27; abundance: few; j_gene: TRBJ1-5; CDR3aa: CASSWTVHQPQHF
v_gene: TRBV6-5; abundance: many; j_gene: TRBJ2-3; CDR3aa: CASSYLTPRGTDTQYF
v_gene: TRBV11-2; abundance: many; j_gene: TRBJ2-7; CDR3aa: CASSSLRRRFGFSYEQYF
v_gene: TRBV5-1; abundance: many; j_gene: TRBJ1-1; CDR3aa: CASSLVGGRNTEAFF
v_gene: TRBV29-1; abundance: many; j_gene: TRBJ2-1; CDR3aa: CSVVAQAAIGHNEQFF
v_gene: TRBV19; abundance: many; j_gene: TRBJ2-3; CDR3aa: CASSDQGRADTQYF
v_gene: TRBV7-9; abundance: many; j_gene: TRBJ2-5; CDR3aa: CASSFPSGTQYF
v_gene: TRBV2; abundance: few; j_gene: TRBJ1-1; CDR3aa: CASSGEDNTEAFF
v_gene: TRBV20-1; abundance: many; j_gene: TRBJ2-5; CDR3aa: CSARVGTGQETQYF
v_gene: TRBV6-2/TRBV6-3; abundance: few; j_gene: TRBJ1-5; CDR3aa: CASKSGQLAQPQHF
v_gene: TRBV12-3/TRBV12-4; abundance: few; j_gene: TRBJ1-1; CDR3aa: CASSLRGNRAEAFF
v_gene: TRBV19; abundance: once; j_gene: TRBJ2-1; CDR3aa: CASSSGQGTNEQFF
v_gene: TRBV5-1; abundance: many; j_gene: TRBJ1-1; CDR3aa: CASSHLGPNTEAFF
v_gene: TRBV2; abundance: few; j_gene: TRBJ1-1; CDR3aa: CASSELGKANTEAFF